This paragraph covers one TCR beta chain sequence. Its antigen is still unknown. The data are from a study of Ad26.COV2.S vaccination and SARS-CoV-2 variants. Study outcomes and limitations: Placebo recipients and vaccine recipients were similar in non-spike TCR breadth. Placebo recipients had lower spike-specific TCR breadth than vaccine recipients. Estimates derived from TCR breadth and depth analyses may have underestimated total T cell responses.

Losses at the gene ends were 0 bases for V and 7 bases for J; bases not matched to a gene: 7. In germline, CDR1 is MNHEY, CDR2 SVGAGI. This CDR3 has 16 amino acids. Produced via immunoSEQ multiplex PCR; TCRdb's table is partial and in-frame only. The table has some 350,000 clones, roughly 94% seen once. The TCR comes from a human donor who had recovered from COVID-19. The sequencing here drew on peripheral blood, taken after recovery from COVID-19. This rearrangement joins TRBV6-5 to TRBJ2-1; 9 positions agree with TRBD2. CDR3 loop: CASSYSGGGAGNEQFF. CDR3 sequence (DNA): TGTGCCAGCAGTTACTCAGGCGGGGGGGCGGGGAATGAGCAGTTCTTC.